These T cell receptor beta chains were read from a single sample in a study of molecular identifiers for immune sequencing clone quantification. TCRdb ran MiXCR on the PCR reads and lists one entry per CDR3 protein. The sample consists of roughly 100,000 distinct CDR3 sequences, about 35% of them appearing once. Sequenced: naive CD8+ T cells from blood, with Jurkat cell RNA spiked in. These receptors came from a human donor in good health. Some libraries in this study had Jurkat cell RNA spiked in. The CDR3 runs from the conserved cysteine through the conserved F or W. D genes are given only for firm matches. Not every row has a clone size; where given, it reads once, few, many or a size class.

.	.	TRBV2	TRBJ2-5	TGTGCCAGCACCTGGGGCGGACAAGAGACCCTGTACTTC	CASTWGGQETLYF
.	many	TRBV14	TRBJ2-7	TGTGCCAGCAGCCAAGCAGCCTACGAGCAGTACTTC	CASSQAAYEQYF
.	.	TRBV5-6	TRBJ2-7	TGTGCCAGCTGCCTCGGGACCACGACCTACGAGCAGTACTTC	CASCLGTTTYEQYF
TRBD2	few	TRBV27	TRBJ2-7	TGTGCCAGCAGTTCGGGACTAGCCGTCGAGCAGTACTTC	CASSSGLAVEQYF
TRBD1	many	TRBV28	TRBJ2-7	TGTGCCAGCAGACCTACAGGGGGCTGGTACGAGCAGTACTTC	CASRPTGGWYEQYF
.	once	TRBV4-1	TRBJ2-3	TGCGCCAGCAGCCCGCGCTGGAGTAGGGAGAGGGGAGATACGCAGTATTTT	CASSPRWSRERGDTQYF
.	few	TRBV11-1	TRBJ1-1	TGTGCCAGCAGCTTATTTCGTGAAGCTTTCTTT	CASSLFREAFF
TRBD2	.	TRBV7-8	TRBJ2-5	TGTGCCAGCAGCCAGGGACTAGCGGGGGAAGAGACCCAGTACTTC	CASSQGLAGEETQYF
TRBD1	few	TRBV5-6	TRBJ2-5	TGTGCCAGCAGCTTGGGGACAGGGTCAGAGACCCAGTACTTC	CASSLGTGSETQYF
.	.	TRBV4-3	TRBJ1-1	TGCGCCAGCAGCCAAGAATGGGGGGAGAACACTGAAGCTTTCTTT	CASSQEWGENTEAFF
TRBD1	.	TRBV14	TRBJ2-6	TGTGCCAGCAGCCAAGAAACAGGGGTCCCCTCTGGGGCCAACGTCCAGACTTTC	CASSQETGVPSGANVQTF
.	few	TRBV5-6	TRBJ2-7	TGTGCCAGCAGCTTGGGACAGGTACTATCCTACGAGCAGTACTTC	CASSLGQVLSYEQYF
TRBD1	.	TRBV19	TRBJ1-5	TGTGCCAGCTCTGTTGGGGACAGGGGCACCAATCAGCCCCAGCATTTT	CASSVGDRGTNQPQHF
TRBD2	few	TRBV18	TRBJ2-7	TGTGCCAGCTCACCGCCGTCGGGGGGACTTAGCTCCTACGAGCAGTACTTC	CASSPPSGGLSSYEQYF
.	many	TRBV5-6	TRBJ2-1	TGTGCCAGCAGCCGAGCCCGAAATCTAGCGAACGATGAGCAGTTCTTC	CASSRARNLANDEQFF
.	.	TRBV9	TRBJ1-2	TGTGCCAGCAGCCGCGTGGGGGGACGCTATGGCTACACCTTC	CASSRVGGRYGYTF
.	.	TRBV27	TRBJ1-6	TGTGCCAGCAGTTTATCGGGTGTGTTCTATAATTCACCCCTCCACTTT	CASSLSGVFYNSPLHF
.	.	TRBV6-6	TRBJ2-2	TGTGCCAGCAGTTATGTCGCCGGGGAGCTGTATTTT	CASSYVAGELYF
TRBD1	few	TRBV5-6	TRBJ1-2	TGTGCCAGCACCTCCGGACAGGGGAGTACGGGCTACACCTTC	CASTSGQGSTGYTF
.	few	TRBV5-1	TRBJ2-3	TGCGCCAGCAGCCCGCTAGCGCCCCCCGGCACAGATACGCAGTATTTT	CASSPLAPPGTDTQYF